This T cell receptor (beta chain) was observed in a study of early T cells in non-severe SARS-CoV-2 infection. Whole-study context: With bulk RNA from unsorted whole blood as input, sequencing yielded unpaired chains. Study results and caveats: Sequences matched to VDJdb favored anti-spike CD8 responses, while private and CD4 specificities were missed.

Germline values: CDR1 KGHSH, CDR2 LQKENI. The CDR3 runs 15 residues. Trimming left V 3 bases short and J 0 bases short, with 11 bases between. This clonotype has ten or more counts. The antigen is undetermined. Individually, cDNA molecules had unique molecular identifiers attached to them. Via MiXCR, TCRdb re-called the 5' RACE reads, giving one row per CDR3 protein. The sample includes approximately 71,000 distinct CDR3 sequences, 12% of them seen just once. V is TRBV18 and J is TRBJ1-1; D ambiguous. Sample: whole blood. This sequence was found in an adult who was a healthcare worker with PCR-confirmed SARS-CoV-2 infection or an uninfected control (not recorded which). DNA for the CDR3: TGTGCCAGCTCACCCGGAATGACAATGAACACTGAAGCTTTCTTT. Amino acids: CASSPGMTMNTEAFF.